A selection of T cell receptor beta chains follows, all from one sample in a study of neoadjuvant anti-PD-1 for oral cavity cancer. TCRdb's table, derived via immunoSEQ multiplex PCR, lists solely in-frame clones and lacks some. The sample records some 14,000 clones, roughly 64% being singletons. This material consisted of PBMCs, taken before nivolumab (anti-PD-1) treatment. The receptors shown here come from a person aged 35 to 85 with oral cavity squamous cell carcinoma. CDR3s include the opening cysteine and the closing phenylalanine or tryptophan. The order of the fields is J gene, V gene, D gene, clone size, CDR3 DNA, CDR3 protein. A D gene is named only where the DNA matches it firmly. Clone size is shown for a subset of rows, as once, few, many or a class of expanded clone.

TRBJ1-5	TRBV5-1	-	-	TGCGCCAGCAGCGAACCAGGGCAGCCCCAGCATTTT	CASSEPGQPQHF
TRBJ1-2	TRBV6-5	TRBD1	-	TGTGCCAGCAGTTTAACAGGGGACTATGGCTACACCTTC	CASSLTGDYGYTF
TRBJ2-3	TRBV6-1	-	-	TGTGCCAGCAGTGAGACACACCCCGGCACAGATACGCAGTATTTT	CASSETHPGTDTQYF
TRBJ2-2	TRBV5-1	TRBD2	-	TGCGCCAGCAGCTTGCTGGGACTAGCGGGAGTGGACGGGGAGCTGTTTTTT	CASSLLGLAGVDGELFF
TRBJ2-7	TRBV29-1	-	-	TGCAGCGTCCCGGGCTCTTCCTACGAGCAGTACTTC	CSVPGSSYEQYF
TRBJ1-5	TRBV30	-	-	TGTGCCTGGAGTAGGGGGGCCGGGAATCAGCCCCAGCATTTT	CAWSRGAGNQPQHF
TRBJ1-2	TRBV7-3	TRBD1	-	TGTGCCAGCAGCACGACAGGGGCGGGCTACACCTTC	CASSTTGAGYTF
TRBJ1-1	TRBV15	-	-	TGTGCCACCAGCAGAGGGGGGGTACTTGAAGCTTTCTTT	CATSRGGVLEAFF
TRBJ2-7	TRBV5-1	TRBD2	-	TGCGCCAGCAGCTTGTCGGGACTAGCCTCCTACGAGCAGTACTTC	CASSLSGLASYEQYF
TRBJ1-1	TRBV6-1	TRBD1	-	TGTGCCAGCAGTACCACAGGGGGTCGGACTGAAGCTTTCTTT	CASSTTGGRTEAFF
TRBJ1-1	TRBV2	-	once	TGTGCCAGCAGTTACATGAACACTGAAGCTTTCTTT	CASSYMNTEAFF
TRBJ2-2	TRBV29-1	TRBD2	-	TGCAGCGTTGCCCTAGCGGGAGTGGCCACCGGGGAGCTGTTTTTT	CSVALAGVATGELFF
TRBJ2-5	TRBV29-1	-	-	TGCAGCGTTGAAGATCGGGCCAGACAAGAGACCCAGTACTTC	CSVEDRARQETQYF
TRBJ2-5	TRBV5-5	TRBD2	-	TGTGCCAGCAGCTTAAGTAGCGGGGGGACCCAGTACTTC	CASSLSSGGTQYF
TRBJ1-1	TRBV14	-	-	TGTGCCAGCAGCCAACCAACCGCAGGGTTAGGGACTGAAGCTTTCTTT	CASSQPTAGLGTEAFF
TRBJ2-7	TRBV19	TRBD2	-	TGTGCCAGTAGTCCGGGACTAGTCTACGAGCAGTACTTC	CASSPGLVYEQYF
TRBJ1-4	TRBV7-2	-	-	TGTGCCAGCAGTCGCGCGACAGGAACTAATGAAAAACTGTTTTTT	CASSRATGTNEKLFF
TRBJ2-7	TRBV6-5	TRBD1	few	TGTGCCAGCAGTTACCGGGACAGGGTATACGAGCAGTACTTC	CASSYRDRVYEQYF
TRBJ2-7	TRBV28	TRBD1	-	TGTGCCAGCAGAACTTCCGGGACAGGGGGCGACGAGCAGTACTTC	CASRTSGTGGDEQYF
TRBJ1-2	TRBV6-1	-	once	TGTGCCAGCGAAATCGGACTTACCTATGGCTACACCTTC	CASEIGLTYGYTF
TRBJ1-2	TRBV5-1	-	once	TGCGCCAGCAGCTCCTTACCGGGCGATTTTAACTATGGCTACACCTTC	CASSSLPGDFNYGYTF
TRBJ1-1	TRBV29-1	-	once	TGCAGCGTTGAGTACTTGGAGAACACTGAAGCTTTCTTT	CSVEYLENTEAFF
TRBJ2-3	TRBV28	TRBD2	-	TGTGCCAGCAGTTTCACAACCGTCACTAGCGGCCCTAGCACAGATACGCAGTATTTT	CASSFTTVTSGPSTDTQYF
TRBJ2-2	TRBV5-4	TRBD2	few	TGTGCCAGCAGCCCCCTAGCGGGACCCGGGGAGCTGTTTTTT	CASSPLAGPGELFF
TRBJ2-5	TRBV6-1	-	-	TGTGCCAGCAGTGAGGGCCCGGCGTCCCAGACCCAGTACTTC	CASSEGPASQTQYF
TRBJ2-2	TRBV5-1	TRBD1	few	TGCGCCAGCAGCACCGGACAGGGGGCTACCGGGGAGCTGTTTTTT	CASSTGQGATGELFF
TRBJ2-3	TRBV5-1	-	-	TGCGCCAGCAGCTTGGCAGGGTCAGGAGATACGCAGTATTTT	CASSLAGSGDTQYF
TRBJ1-4	TRBV2	TRBD1	few	TGTGCCAGGGACAGGGGATGGGAAAAACTGTTTTTT	CARDRGWEKLFF
TRBJ2-7	TRBV11-2	-	-	TGTGCCAGCAGCTTAGAACAGGGATTCTCCTACGAGCAGTACTTC	CASSLEQGFSYEQYF
TRBJ2-7	TRBV5-4	TRBD1	-	TGTGCCAGCGGACCGGGACAGATCTCCTACGAGCAGTACTTC	CASGPGQISYEQYF
TRBJ1-5	TRBV2	TRBD1	-	TGTGCCAGCAGTGTTGGAACAGGGGGTCATCAGCCCCAGCATTTT	CASSVGTGGHQPQHF
TRBJ1-1	TRBV25-1	-	-	TGTGCCAGCCAAGGACTGATGAACACTGAAGCTTTCTTT	CASQGLMNTEAFF
TRBJ1-5	TRBV7-2	-	few	TGTGCCAGCAGCTCGGGGAGCACGAATCAGCCCCAGCATTTT	CASSSGSTNQPQHF
TRBJ2-2	TRBV12-5	TRBD1	once	TGTGCTAGTGGTCCATGGACAGGGGGCGCGAACACCGGGGAGCTGTTTTTT	CASGPWTGGANTGELFF
TRBJ2-2	TRBV5-3	TRBD1	-	TGTGCCAGGCACCCCCGACAGGGCCTATTCTTTGCCGGGGAGCTGTTTTTT	CARHPRQGLFFAGELFF
TRBJ2-7	TRBV6-5	-	-	TGTGCCAGCAGGATGGAGACAGCTATACGCGAGCAGTACTTC	CASRMETAIREQYF
TRBJ2-3	TRBV2	TRBD2	few	TGTGCCAGCAAGCGGGGATTCACAGATACGCAGTATTTT	CASKRGFTDTQYF
TRBJ2-2	TRBV27	-	few	TGTGCCAGCAGTTTCCTAGCCCCGAACACCGGGGAGCTGTTTTTT	CASSFLAPNTGELFF
TRBJ1-1	TRBV7-9	-	-	TGTGCCAGCAGCCGAACCTCCAGGGAAGCTTTCTTT	CASSRTSREAFF